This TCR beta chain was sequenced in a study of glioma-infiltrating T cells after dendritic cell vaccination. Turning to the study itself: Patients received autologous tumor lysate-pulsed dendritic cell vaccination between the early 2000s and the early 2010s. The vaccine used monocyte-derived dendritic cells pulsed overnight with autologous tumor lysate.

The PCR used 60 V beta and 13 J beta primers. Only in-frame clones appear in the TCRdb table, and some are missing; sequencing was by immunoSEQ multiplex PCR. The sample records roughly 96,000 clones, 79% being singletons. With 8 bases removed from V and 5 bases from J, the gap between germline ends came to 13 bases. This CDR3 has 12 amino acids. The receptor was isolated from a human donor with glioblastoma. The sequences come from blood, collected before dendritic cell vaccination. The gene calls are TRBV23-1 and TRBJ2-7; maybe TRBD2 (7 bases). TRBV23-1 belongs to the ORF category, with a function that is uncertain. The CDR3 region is CASGGGCDEQYF. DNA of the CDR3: TGCGCCAGCGGGGGGGGCTGCGACGAGCAGTACTTC.